Presented here are 28 T cell receptor beta chains from one specimen sequenced in a study of T cell changes during pregnancy in multiple sclerosis. The protocol was immunoSEQ multiplex PCR, while the TCRdb copy is restricted to in-frame clones and leaves out a portion. The sample lists about 17,000 clones; around 90% were seen once. The input for sequencing was CD8+ T cells from peripheral blood mononuclear cells, taken after pregnancy. The receptor source for this set is a female donor in good health, enrolled as a control in a pregnancy study.

The V and J genes are TRBV6-1 and TRBJ2-1; D possibly corresponds to TRBD1 (5 bases). From germline, CDR1 is MNHNS and CDR2 SASEGT. CDR3 size: 14 residues. V was clipped by 8 bases and J by 0 bases, with 11 bases between them. Written as DNA, the CDR3 is TGTGCCAGCTTCGGTGACAGCTCCTACAATGAGCAGTTCTTC. It specifies CASFGDSSYNEQFF.

A few counts support this clone. This rearrangement joins TRBV6-1 to TRBJ2-7; the D is unclear. CDR3 length equals 15 residues. V lost 7 bases and J lost 3, with 19 bases in between. CDR1 and CDR2 (germline): MNHNS, SASEGT. The CDR3 loop is CASTTESGTYYEQYF. As DNA, the CDR3 is TGTGCCAGCACCACGGAGAGTGGCACGTACTACGAGCAGTACTTC.

The CDR3 coding sequence is TGTGCCAGCAGCCAAGGCCTAGGCAGCACAGATACGCAGTATTTT. Encoded protein: CASSQGLGSTDTQYF. The chain has TRBV4-2 and TRBJ2-3; D remains unclear. The CDR3 covers 15 residues. The germline V and J ends were trimmed by 1 base and 0 bases, with 8 bases remaining between them. Per the germline V gene, CDR1 is LGHNA and CDR2 is YNFKEQ.

J is TRBJ2-7 and V is TRBV5-6; the match to TRBD1 covers 8 bases. J was trimmed by 3 bases and V by 4 bases; bases with no gene match: 9. The germline V gene encodes CDR1 SGHDT and CDR2 YYEEEE. The CDR3 contains 15 residues. The CDR3 loop reads CASSPEDRVNYEQYF. The CDR3 region has the DNA TGTGCCAGCAGCCCGGAGGACAGGGTGAACTACGAGCAGTACTTC.

The V call is TRBV27, the J call TRBJ1-1; D is ambiguous. From germline, CDR1 is MNHEY and CDR2 SMNVEV (reference sequence). This CDR3 has 16 amino acids. V dropped 4 bases and J dropped 5 bases, with 20 bases sitting between them. The CDR3 loop reads CASSWVKTRTGTEAFF. CDR3 bases: TGTGCCAGCAGTTGGGTAAAAACCCGTACGGGTACTGAAGCTTTCTTT.

This chain links TRBV14 with TRBJ2-1, with D tentatively TRBD1 (5 bases). CDR3 length: 15 amino acids. Trimming removed 2 bases from V and 8 bases from J, with 16 bases in between. From germline, CDR1 is SGHDN and CDR2 FVKESK. Here the CDR3 DNA reads TGTGCCAGCAGCCAATACAGTGGGGCTAACCATGAGCAGTTCTTC. Translation gives CASSQYSGANHEQFF.

The chain uses TRBV5-4 and TRBJ2-5; possible D gene TRBD1, 5 bases. There are 14 residues in the CDR3. Trimming removed 2 bases at V and 2 bases at J, with 10 bases between. Germline assignment: CDR1 SGHNT and CDR2 YYREEE (reference sequence). The CDR3 DNA reads TGTGCCAGCAGCTTCCCGACAGAACAAGAGACCCAGTACTTC. This codes for CASSFPTEQETQYF.

This clone was recorded once. This sequence joins TRBV7-9 and TRBJ1-3; D is possibly TRBD1 (5 bases). The CDR3 is 14 amino acids. Trimming stripped 5 bases from V and 2 bases from J, with 10 bases between. The germline V gene has CDR1 SEHNR and CDR2 FQNEAQ (reference sequence). The CDR3 bases are TGTGCCAGCAGCCCGGGACTCGCTGGAAACACCATATATTTT. Translating gives CASSPGLAGNTIYF.

This rearrangement joins TRBV13 to TRBJ2-7, with TRBD2 matching over 10 bases. The CDR3 consists of 15 residues. After removal of 4 bases from V and 2 bases from J, the junction contained 5 bases not matched to a gene. Germline CDR1 PRHDT, CDR2 FYEKMQ (reference sequence). The chain's CDR3 is CASSSAGGPPYEQYF. Here the CDR3 DNA reads TGTGCCAGCAGCTCAGCGGGAGGGCCCCCCTACGAGCAGTACTTC.

The gene calls are TRBV19 and TRBJ2-1; 9 bases line up with TRBD1. This CDR3 comprises 16 residues. J was trimmed by 4 bases and V by 6 bases; bases with no gene match: 10. Germline V CDR1 and CDR2: LNHDA, SQIVND (reference sequence). The CDR3 protein is CASRTSGTGKYNEQFF. For the CDR3, the DNA is TGTGCCAGTAGGACCTCCGGGACAGGGAAGTACAATGAGCAGTTCTTC.

This clone appeared a single time. The rearrangement uses TRBV28 and TRBJ2-2; a possible D gene is TRBD1 (5 bases). The CDR3 contains 15 residues. V was clipped by 3 bases and J by 3 bases, with 11 bases between them. The germline gives CDR1 MDHEN, CDR2 SYDVKM. The CDR3 protein is CASSFGATYTGELFF. CDR3 in DNA: TGTGCCAGCAGTTTTGGGGCGACCTACACCGGGGAGCTGTTTTTT.

The gene calls are TRBV4-1 and TRBJ2-5; 9 nucleotides line up with TRBD2. With 0 bases clipped from V and 4 bases from J, the junction kept 9 bases outside the gene matches. The germline V gene encodes CDR1 MGHRA and CDR2 YSYEKL. The CDR3 contains 17 residues. For the CDR3, the DNA is TGCGCCAGCAGCCAAGAAGGGCAGCGGGGGGCCCGAGAGACCCAGTACTTC. Amino acid sequence: CASSQEGQRGARETQYF.

The rearrangement links TRBV28 to TRBJ2-7, with 10 bases aligning to TRBD2. Looked up from germline, CDR1 is MDHEN and CDR2 is SYDVKM. J lost 4 bases, V lost 1 base, and 7 bases had no gene match. This CDR3 is built from 16 residues. DNA for the CDR3: TGTGCCAGCAGTTTATCGCCTAGCGGGAGCCTATACGAGCAGTACTTC. Translating it yields CASSLSPSGSLYEQYF.

The chain joins TRBV11-2 to TRBJ2-7; D might be TRBD2 (5 bases). Trimming left V 1 base short and J 2 bases short, with 9 bases between. CDR1 and CDR2 from the germline V gene are SGHAT and FQNNGV. The CDR3 contains 14 residues. The CDR3 DNA reads TGTGCCAGCAGCTTAGTAGACTACACCTACGAGCAGTACTTC. As protein: CASSLVDYTYEQYF.

The CDR3 DNA follows: TGTGCCAGCAGCGCGGGACCCCTTAAATGGCCCCAGCATTTT. Translation: CASSAGPLKWPQHF. This rearrangement joins TRBV21-1 to TRBJ1-5. TRBV21-1 is classified as a pseudogene. The CDR3 runs to 14 residues.

The chain couples TRBV14 to TRBJ2-1; D is uncertain. The CDR3 is 18 amino acids. Germline CDR1 reads SGHDN; CDR2 reads FVKESK. V shed 0 bases and J shed 0 bases, with 15 bases lying between them. The CDR3 loop reads CASSQDQFGYSSYNEQFF. CDR3 nucleotides: TGTGCCAGCAGCCAAGATCAGTTTGGCTACAGCTCCTACAATGAGCAGTTCTTC.

The rearrangement joins TRBV28 to TRBJ2-3; D is perhaps TRBD2 (5 bases). The CDR3 extends over 11 amino acids. In germline, CDR1 is MDHEN, CDR2 SYDVKM. V was shortened by 7 bases and J by 13 bases, with 15 bases between the two germline ends. The CDR3 spells CASTKDSEKYF. The DNA for the CDR3 is TGTGCCAGCACTAAGGACTCAGAAAAGTATTTT.

V is TRBV7-9 and J is TRBJ2-1; D is ambiguous. Germline V gene sequence: CDR1 SEHNR, CDR2 FQNEAQ (reference sequence). Trimming stripped 11 bases from V and 4 bases from J, with 9 bases between. The CDR3 length is 11 residues. As DNA, the CDR3 is TGTGCCTCGGAGAGTTACAATGAGCAGTTCTTC. It codes for CASESYNEQFF.

The rearrangement uses TRBV19 and TRBJ2-3, with 7 nucleotides matching TRBD2. CDR3 size: 14 residues. V gave up 9 bases and J gave up 4 bases; unmatched junction bases: 10. Germline values: CDR1 LNHDA, CDR2 SQIVND (reference sequence). The CDR3 region is CASAGGFRADTQYF. Written as DNA, the CDR3 is TGTGCCAGCGCCGGGGGGTTTAGGGCAGATACGCAGTATTTT.

V and J are TRBV27 and TRBJ2-1, with 8 bases that match TRBD2. Germline values: CDR1 MNHEY, CDR2 SMNVEV (reference sequence). The CDR3 contains 15 residues. Trimming removed 3 bases from V and 8 bases from J; junction bases left unmatched: 9. CDR3 coding DNA: TGTGCCAGCAGTTTGTCGGGAGGGCCGGGAGATGAGCAGTTCTTC. Amino acid sequence: CASSLSGGPGDEQFF.

Only a few counts were recorded for this clone. The rearrangement joins TRBV4-1 to TRBJ1-5; D gene uncertain. The CDR3 contains 15 residues. Trimming removed 0 bases at V and 7 bases at J, with 13 bases between. CDR1 and CDR2 (germline): MGHRA, YSYEKL. The CDR3 DNA reads TGCGCCAGCAGCCAAGATCCCACAACCGGGCAGCCCCAGCATTTT. Translating it yields CASSQDPTTGQPQHF.

The rearrangement links TRBV6-5 to TRBJ2-7; D remains unclear. The CDR3 length is 13 residues. Trimming removed 6 bases from V and 3 bases from J, with 12 bases in between. The V gene's germline CDR1 is MNHEY and CDR2 SVGAGI. CDR3 loop: CASRPHSLYEQYF. The CDR3 DNA sequence: TGTGCCAGCAGGCCCCACAGCCTCTACGAGCAGTACTTC.

Only one count was recorded for this clone. The chain joins TRBV28 to TRBJ1-2; TRBD1 is a possible D gene (6 bases). Looked up from germline, CDR1 is MDHEN and CDR2 is SYDVKM. V was pared by 5 bases and J by 8 bases, with 18 bases between. The CDR3 has 14 residues. The CDR3 sequence is CASSETGGPGGYTF. CDR3 sequence (DNA): TGTGCCAGCAGTGAAACCGGGGGGCCAGGGGGCTACACCTTC.

This chain uses TRBV5-6 with TRBJ1-5, with 10 nucleotides matching TRBD1. The V gene end was trimmed by 3 bases and the J gene end by 7 bases; junction bases not matched to a gene: 4. Germline values: CDR1 SGHDT, CDR2 YYEEEE. This CDR3 contains 14 residues. The CDR3 nucleotides are TGTGCCAGCAGCTCCGGACAGGGGGGACAGCCCCAGCATTTT. Amino acid sequence: CASSSGQGGQPQHF.

This clone was detected once. This chain uses TRBV12-5 with TRBJ1-1; a possible D gene is TRBD1 (5 bases). CDR1 and CDR2 from the germline V gene are LGHNT and FRNRAP. The CDR3 extends over 14 amino acids. Trimming cost V 0 bases and J 1 base, with 6 bases left between them. CDR3 bases: TGTGCTAGTGGTTTGGTGGGGGGGAACACTGAAGCTTTCTTT. Translation gives CASGLVGGNTEAFF.

This chain links TRBV2 with TRBJ2-7, with D unresolved. CDR3 length equals 14 residues. V was trimmed by 3 bases and J by 2 bases, leaving 11 bases between them. The germline V gene has CDR1 SNHLY and CDR2 FYNNEI. The CDR3 region is CASSDGPSPYEQYF. In DNA form, the CDR3 reads TGTGCCAGCAGTGATGGGCCAAGCCCCTACGAGCAGTACTTC.

The CDR3: CASSRTSLNQETQYF. The CDR3 coding sequence is TGTGCCAGCAGTCGGACAAGCTTGAACCAAGAGACCCAGTACTTC. This chain uses TRBV2 with TRBJ2-5, with D possibly matching TRBD1 (5 bases). Germline CDR1 and CDR2: SNHLY and FYNNEI. The CDR3 consists of 15 residues. The ends were cut back, 5 bases at V and 0 bases at J, with 13 bases in the middle. Supplemented by reference TRBV2 and TRBJ2-5, the full variable domain reads EPEVTQTPSHQVTQMGQEVILRCVPISNHLYFYWYRQILGQKVEFLVSFYNNEISEKSEIFDDQFSVERPDGSNFTLKIRSTKLEDSAMYFCASSRTSLNQETQYFGPGTRLLVL.

Only one count was recorded for this clone. The junction departs from germline at one end; a sequencing error may be responsible. The chain links TRBV7-7 to TRBJ2-1; maybe TRBD2 (6 bases). CDR1 and CDR2 from the germline V gene are SSHAT and FNYEAQ (reference sequence). This CDR3 is built from 15 residues. The CDR3 region has the DNA TGTGCTAGCAGCCGTAGCGGAAGCGTGTACAATGAGCAGTTCTTC. Residues: CASSRSGSVYNEQFF.